The TCR beta chain described here comes from a study of CD8 T cells in Susac syndrome. Random-hexamer reverse transcription was applied to about 0.45 to 1 ug RNA. An immunoSEQ multiplex PCR amplified TCR beta CDR3 over 54 Vbeta and 13 Jbeta. Via MiXCR, TCRdb re-called the immunoSEQ multiplex PCR reads, giving one row per CDR3 protein. The repertoire includes about 140,000 distinct CDR3 sequences, 95% of them detected once, and 0.14% sits in the top ten. Germline CDR1 DFQATT, CDR2 SNEGSKA (reference sequence). The CDR3 loop spans 17 amino acids. V lost 3 bases and J lost 1; bases outside the gene matches: 9. The T cells that were sequenced for TCR beta were CD8+ and CD4+ cells from blood. Bulk CD8+ and CD4+ cells came from magnetic negative isolation; CD8+ TEMRA by FACS.

V and J are TRBV20-1 and TRBJ2-1; 10 bases align to TRBD2. The sequence was obtained from a human donor with Susac syndrome. Input material: CD4+ T cells from PBMCs. The CDR3 reads CSASGAGGFSSYNEQFF. As DNA, the CDR3 is TGCAGTGCTAGCGGAGCGGGGGGGTTCTCATCCTACAATGAGCAGTTCTTC.